This TCR beta chain was profiled in a study of neurological immune-mediated disorders. This clonotype turned up a few times. The target antigen is unknown. From 15-18 subjects, over 170 million TCR-beta sequences were obtained in each sequencing run. In TCRdb, the 5' RACE reads were re-called with MiXCR into one record per CDR3 protein. Here the sample spans about 76,000 distinct CDR3 sequences, roughly a sixth being singletons. The study, taken as a whole, reports: Expanded clones shared no CDR3 amino acid sequences across subjects, suggesting private repertoires in all groups. The level of TCR clonal expansion was highest in patients with HTLV-1-associated myelopathy and lowest in multiple sclerosis, where it fell below the level seen in healthy controls.

The CDR3 is 19 residues long. Germline V gives CDR1 SGHRS, CDR2 YFSETQ. V was clipped by 1 base and J by 3 bases; unmatched bases: 17. Sequenced: PBMCs. The sequence was obtained from a woman between 35 and 50 years old in good health. The genes are TRBV5-1 and TRBJ2-7; 9 bases map to TRBD1. The CDR3 nucleotides read TGCGCCAGCAGCTTGTACTGGAGCAGCCGGGGACAGGGTGACTACGAGCAGTACTTC. Protein: CASSLYWSSRGQGDYEQYF.